The 9 T cell receptor beta chains below all came from one sample that was sequenced in a study of Graves' ophthalmopathy and Graves' hyperthyroidism. Amplification from RNA transcripts yielded the TCR beta CDR3 regions. Scientists carried out first-round RT-PCR using HTBI primers and then a second-round multiplex PCR. Each CDR3 protein gets one entry after TCRdb re-called the multiplex PCR reads with MiXCR. Of a few hundred thousand distinct CDR3 sequences detected, approximately 35% appear once; the ten largest clones hold about 4%. Source material: peripheral blood or thyroid tissue (not recorded which). These receptors were obtained from an adult man with Graves' hyperthyroidism.

This clonotype was recorded a few times. A much larger clone differs by one base, so this may be a read error. The chain combines TRBV6-6 with TRBJ2-5, with D possibly being TRBD1 or TRBD2 (6 bases each). CDR3 size: 13 residues. From germline, CDR1 is MNHNY and CDR2 SVGAGI (reference sequence). The CDR3: CASREGGQEIQYF. For the CDR3, the DNA is TGTGCCAGCAGGGAAGGGGGGCAAGAGATCCAGTACTTC.

The genes are TRBV10-3 and TRBJ1-5; D is possibly TRBD1 (5 bases). Germline V CDR1 and CDR2: ENHRY, SYGVKD. The CDR3 is made up of 15 amino acids. V lost 6 bases, J lost 2 bases, and 14 bases lay in between. CDR3 coding DNA: TGTGCCATCAGCCTCCGGGGAGGGGGCAATCAGCCCCAGCATTTT. Translating it yields CAISLRGGGNQPQHF.

This clonotype was detected many times. The gene calls are TRBV5-8 and TRBJ2-7; 8 bases are a match to TRBD2. This CDR3 region has 15 residues. The V and J ends lost 4 bases and 3 bases, in that order; junction bases with no gene match: 9. Germline V gene data show CDR1 as SGHTS and CDR2 as YDEGEE. The chain's CDR3 is CASSQRLTSGYEQYF. The CDR3 bases are TGTGCCAGCAGCCAACGCTTAACTAGCGGCTACGAGCAGTACTTC.

The J gene is TRBJ2-7, the V gene TRBV3-1; D possibly uses TRBD1 or TRBD2 (5 bases each). Germline CDR1 is LGHDT and CDR2 is YNNKEL (reference sequence). This CDR3 is built from 14 residues. V lost 0 bases and J lost 5, with 11 bases in between. Here the CDR3 reads CASSQDPGSNEQYF. CDR3 coding DNA: TGTGCCAGCAGCCAAGATCCAGGGAGTAACGAGCAGTACTTC.

The chain joins TRBV29-1 to TRBJ2-7; D gene uncertain. Judging by the DNA end, TRBJ2-1 fits better; the J call may be wrong. Germline V gives CDR1 SQVTM, CDR2 ANQGSEA. This CDR3 spans 13 amino acids. The CDR3 protein is CSSGTDRVTGQFF. The CDR3 DNA is TGCAGCTCAGGCACGGACCGCGTTACCGGGCAGTTCTTC.

About this clonotype itself: Germline and junction disagree at one end, which may indicate a read error. This chain links TRBV5-1 with TRBJ1-4, with D tentatively TRBD1 (6 bases). The CDR3 is 18 amino acids. CDR1 is SGHRS and CDR2 is YFSETQ in the germline V gene. The CDR3 nucleotides are TGTGCCAGCAGCGTAGTGAGAATGCGGGAGGGCAGGGGTGAAAAACTGTTTTTT. Residues: CASSVVRMREGRGEKLFF.

This clonotype has ten or more counts. This chain connects TRBV7-8 to TRBJ2-7, with D maybe TRBD2 (6 bases). Trimming removed 1 base from V and 3 bases from J, with 13 bases in between. CDR3 length: 15 amino acids. Germline V gene lookup returns CDR1 SGHVS and CDR2 FQNEAQ. CDR3: CASSLVTSLGYEQYF. The DNA of the CDR3 is TGTGCCAGCAGCTTAGTAACTAGCCTGGGCTACGAGCAGTACTTC.

Concerning this clonotype itself: This could be a read error, since a much larger clone is one nucleotide away. The chain recombines TRBV11-2 with TRBJ1-5; the match to TRBD1 covers 8 bases. The CDR3 spans 20 residues. Per germline, CDR1 SGHAT and CDR2 FQNNGV. The CDR3 sequence is CASSLIIGTGIHMGNRPQHF. The CDR3 region has the DNA TGTGCCAGCAGCCTCATTATCGGGACAGGCATCCATATGGGCAATCGGCCCCAGCATTTT. The entire variable domain, with the rest obtained from reference TRBV11-2 and TRBJ1-5, is as follows: EAGVAQSPRYKIIEKRQSVAFWCNPISGHATLYWYQQILGQGPKLLIQFQNNGVVDDSQLPKDRFSAERLKGVDSTLKIQPAKLEDSAVYLCASSLIIGTGIHMGNRPQHFGDGTRLSIL.

This clonotype was counted ten times or more. This rearrangement joins TRBV7-2 to TRBJ2-5; D call uncertain. The CDR3 extends over 13 amino acids. V was clipped by 5 bases and J by 3 bases, with 10 bases between them. Germline values: CDR1 SGHTA, CDR2 FQGNSA. CDR3 nucleotide sequence: TGTGCCAGCAGCCCCCCCTCGAAAGAGACCCAGTACTTC. Translating gives CASSPPSKETQYF.